Shown below are 32 T cell receptor beta chains from a single sample sequenced in a study of CD8 T cells in ankylosing spondylitis. TCRdb itself ran the 5' RACE reads through MiXCR, one entry per CDR3 protein. The table records over 100,000 distinct CDR3 sequences, about an eighth of them present only once. Sequencing input: blood, either unsorted or a sorted T cell fraction (not recorded which). The receptors were gathered from a female donor with ankylosing spondylitis or in good health (not recorded which).

This clonotype was recorded many times. This chain links TRBV5-1 with TRBJ2-1, with a possible D match to TRBD2 (5 bases). Germline CDR1 is SGHRS and CDR2 is YFSETQ. This CDR3 spans 15 amino acids. With 6 bases removed from V and 8 bases from J, the gap between germline ends came to 21 bases. CDR3 region: CASTWTAGKEDEQFF. The CDR3 region has the DNA TGCGCCAGCACTTGGACGGCCGGGAAAGAGGATGAGCAGTTCTTC.

The chain carries TRBV28 and TRBJ1-5, with 9 bases identical to TRBD1. The germline CDR1 and CDR2 sequences are MDHEN and SYDVKM. Trimming cost V 6 bases and J 7 bases; bases outside gene matches: 7. CDR3 length: 14 amino acids. CDR3 in amino acids: CASSNDRGLQPQHF. The CDR3 DNA reads as TGTGCCAGCAGCAATGACAGGGGGTTGCAGCCCCAGCATTTT. The full variable domain, its missing parts supplied by reference TRBV28 and TRBJ1-5, is DVKVTQSSRYLVKRTGEKVFLECVQDMDHENMFWYRQDPGLGLRLIYFSYDVKMKEKGDIPEGYSVSREKKERFSLILESASTNQTSMYLCASSNDRGLQPQHFGDGTRLSIL.

In its sample, this clonotype was seen many times. The chain links TRBV20-1 to TRBJ1-2, with D unresolved. There are 13 residues in the CDR3. The V gene lost 1 base and the J gene lost 6 bases, with 12 bases spanning the gap. Germline CDR1 is DFQATT and CDR2 is SNEGSKA (reference sequence). The CDR3 loop is CSARGSLMDGYTF. The CDR3 DNA reads TGCAGTGCTAGAGGCTCCCTCATGGATGGCTACACCTTC.

This sequence joins TRBV7-4 and TRBJ2-3; D may be TRBD2 (7 bases). The CDR3 runs 17 residues. V was trimmed by 8 bases and J by 2 bases, leaving 23 bases between them. The germline V gene has CDR1 SGHVT and CDR2 SQSDAQ. The CDR3 loop reads CASSKQGPSGATDTQYF. DNA for the CDR3: TGTGCCAGCTCCAAGCAGGGGCCTAGCGGAGCCACAGATACGCAGTATTTT.

This clonotype has at least ten counts. This rearrangement joins TRBV7-2 to TRBJ2-7, with D perhaps matching TRBD2 (6 bases). The CDR3 is 15 amino acids. Germline V gene sequence: CDR1 SGHTA, CDR2 FQGNSA. Trimming took off 5 bases at V and 2 bases at J, with 16 bases between the two ends. CDR3 bases: TGTGCCAGCAGCCCCGGAGGGGCCACTACCTACGAGCAGTACTTC. Protein sequence: CASSPGGATTYEQYF.

This clonotype has a count of ten or more. Relative to the germline gene, one junction end is altered; a read error may explain this. The V call is TRBV12-3 or TRBV12-4, the J call TRBJ2-1, with 9 positions matching TRBD2. The CDR3 has 12 residues. In DNA, the CDR3 is TGTGCCAGCAGTTTCGAGCGGGGGGCCCCAGTCTTC. This encodes CASSFERGAPVF.

The sample holds many counts of this clonotype. The rearrangement joins TRBV11-2 to TRBJ2-2; D is unclear. Trimming removed 1 base at V and 0 bases at J, with 9 bases between. This CDR3 region has 16 residues. Germline loops: CDR1 SGHAT, CDR2 FQNNGV. CDR3 protein: CASSLARAANTGELFF. In DNA form, the CDR3 reads TGTGCCAGCAGCTTAGCGCGAGCCGCGAACACCGGGGAGCTGTTTTTT.

The sample holds many counts of this clonotype. V and J are TRBV7-6 and TRBJ2-7; D not resolved. V lost 1 base and J 2 bases, leaving 9 bases between the germline ends. This CDR3 comprises 14 residues. Looked up from germline, CDR1 is SGHVS and CDR2 is FNYEAQ. CDR3: CASSLDTTAYEQYF. The CDR3 nucleotides are TGTGCCAGCAGCTTAGATACCACCGCCTACGAGCAGTACTTC.

This clonotype was seen many times. The genes are TRBV12-3 or TRBV12-4 and TRBJ2-2; D is possibly TRBD2 (5 bases). The CDR3 sequence is 16 residues long. V lost 1 base to trimming and J lost 1 base, with 10 bases between them. The CDR3 nucleotides read TGTGCCAGCAGTTTAGGGCTAGCAGGGAACACCGGGGAGCTGTTTTTT. Its protein is CASSLGLAGNTGELFF.

This clonotype was seen only a few times. This clone may be a read error of a much larger clone one base away. The rearrangement uses TRBV6-5 and TRBJ1-2; TRBD1 aligns across 7 bases. CDR1 MNHEY and CDR2 SVGAGI come from the germline V gene. The CDR3 has 14 amino acids. CDR3 loop: CASSYSTGDYGYAF. The CDR3 bases are TGTGCCAGCAGTTACTCTACAGGGGACTATGGCTACGCCTTC.

This clonotype was counted a few times. The V and J genes are TRBV28 and TRBJ2-7, with no clear D. This CDR3 region has 13 residues. Per germline, CDR1 MDHEN and CDR2 SYDVKM. V was clipped by 3 bases and J by 1 base, with 7 bases between them. The CDR3 reads CASSFASSYEQYF. The CDR3 nucleotides are TGTGCCAGCAGTTTTGCGTCATCCTACGAGCAGTACTTC.

The sample holds many counts of this clonotype. The chain couples TRBV12-3 or TRBV12-4 to TRBJ1-6; no clear D. This CDR3 contains 15 residues. Trimming pared 7 bases from V and 6 bases from J, leaving 16 bases between. The CDR3 sequence: CASTAARKSNSPLHF. The CDR3 DNA reads as TGTGCCAGCACGGCGGCCCGAAAATCTAATTCACCCCTCCACTTT.

This clonotype was detected many times. The chain joins TRBV5-1 to TRBJ2-1; D is possibly TRBD1 (6 bases). Germline CDR1 and CDR2: SGHRS and YFSETQ. This CDR3 is built from 12 residues. Trimming removed 2 bases from V and 11 bases from J, with 11 bases in between. In nucleotides, the CDR3 is TGCGCCAGCAGCTTTGTCGGGACAAAGCAGTTCTTC. Its protein is CASSFVGTKQFF.

About this clonotype: Because the CDR3 is missing its conserved closing phenylalanine or tryptophan, this is likely a read error. The rearrangement joins TRBV10-3 to TRBJ1-1; TRBD1 matches at 7 bases. This CDR3 is 14 amino acids long. J gave up 6 bases and V 8 bases, and 12 bases lay outside the gene matches. The germline CDR1 and CDR2 sequences are ENHRY and SYGVKD. In nucleotides, the CDR3 is TGTGCCATCGAAGGGACAGAAGGGACCCCTGAAGCTTTCTAT. This gives the protein CAIEGTEGTPEAFY.

As regards this clonotype: At one boundary the junction diverges from the germline segment, which might be a read error. This chain connects TRBV7-8 to TRBJ1-4; TRBD1 matches at 9 bases. Germline-derived CDR1 and CDR2 are SGHVS and FQNEAQ. This CDR3 has 16 residues. Here the CDR3 reads CVSRISGQGTNEKLFF. The CDR3 nucleotides are TGTGTCAGCAGAATCTCGGGACAGGGAACTAATGAAAAACTGTTTTTT.

This clonotype was seen ten or more times. V usage is TRBV5-1 and J usage is TRBJ1-1, with 8 nucleotides matching TRBD1. V shed 3 bases, J shed 5 bases, and the junction held 6 bases outside the gene matches. The CDR3 sequence is 14 residues long. CDR1 is SGHRS, CDR2 YFSETQ, per germline. The CDR3 protein is CASSSTTGGTEAFF. The CDR3 coding sequence is TGCGCCAGCAGCTCTACAACAGGGGGGACTGAAGCTTTCTTT.

This clonotype was observed many times. V is TRBV7-3 and J is TRBJ1-1, with no clear D. The V and J ends lost 3 bases and 1 base respectively, with 9 bases between them. This CDR3 region has 14 residues. Per the germline V gene, CDR1 is SGHTA and CDR2 is FQGTGA. DNA for the CDR3: TGTGCCAGCAGCTTGAGCCTAACGAACACTGAAGCTTTCTTT. This gives the protein CASSLSLTNTEAFF.

This clonotype occurred many times. The chain recombines TRBV20-1 with TRBJ2-7; maybe TRBD2 (6 bases). The germline V and J ends were trimmed by 6 bases and 5 bases, with 20 bases remaining between them. This CDR3 spans 14 amino acids. Germline CDR1 DFQATT, CDR2 SNEGSKA (reference sequence). The DNA for the CDR3 is TGCAGTGCAACACGTCTGGGGGGAGTAAACGAGCAGTACTTC. Its protein product is CSATRLGGVNEQYF.

This clonotype showed up many times. The chain recombines TRBV5-6 with TRBJ1-5; 11 bases are shared with TRBD1. Germline CDR1 reads SGHDT; CDR2 reads YYEEEE. After removal of 4 bases from V and 6 bases from J, the junction contained 6 bases not matched to a gene. The CDR3 runs 15 residues. The CDR3 nucleotides are TGTGCCAGCAGCAGGACAGGGGGCGTGGGTCAGCCCCAGCATTTT. This encodes CASSRTGGVGQPQHF.

This clonotype came up many times. The rearrangement uses TRBV12-3 or TRBV12-4 and TRBJ2-3; D gene ambiguous. The V and J ends lost 6 bases and 4 bases respectively, with 8 bases between them. The CDR3 covers 12 residues. The CDR3: CASSLRPDTQYF. The CDR3 coding sequence is TGTGCCAGCAGCTTAAGGCCAGATACGCAGTATTTT.

This clonotype has ten or more counts. The chain recombines TRBV7-9 with TRBJ1-2, with 7 bases lining up with TRBD1. There are 14 residues in the CDR3. The germline V gene encodes CDR1 SEHNR and CDR2 FQNEAQ (reference sequence). Unmatched junction bases numbered 3, after V lost 3 bases and J lost 2 bases. The DNA of the CDR3 is TGTGCCAGCAGCTTGTCGGACAGGAACTATGGCTACACCTTC. This sequence encodes CASSLSDRNYGYTF.

The sample holds many counts of this clonotype. The chain combines TRBV7-9 with TRBJ2-7; a possible D gene is TRBD2 (5 bases). Germline CDR1 reads SEHNR; CDR2 reads FQNEAQ (reference sequence). V was shortened by 5 bases and J by 0 bases, with 11 bases between the two germline ends. This CDR3 is built from 14 residues. The DNA of the CDR3 is TGTGCCAGCAGCCCCCCGGGAATCTCCTACGAGCAGTACTTC. Its protein product is CASSPPGISYEQYF.

This clonotype has just a few counts. This chain uses TRBV14 with TRBJ2-2; 9 bases map to TRBD2. From germline, CDR1 is SGHDN and CDR2 FVKESK. The V and J ends lost 4 bases and 7 bases, in that order; junction bases with no gene match: 10. This CDR3 has 16 residues. Here the CDR3 DNA reads TGTGCCAGCAGCCGGTCCGGGACTAGCTTCCTCGGGGAGCTGTTTTTT. It encodes CASSRSGTSFLGELFF.

The table lists this clonotype with many counts. The rearrangement links TRBV28 to TRBJ2-2; possible D gene TRBD1, 6 bases. Trimming pared 11 bases from V and 4 bases from J, leaving 17 bases between. The CDR3 length is 14 residues. Germline V gene lookup returns CDR1 MDHEN and CDR2 SYDVKM. The CDR3 region has the DNA TGTGCCTCGCAAGAGACAGGACGCACCGGGGAGCTGTTTTTT. It codes for CASQETGRTGELFF.

The V call is TRBV5-1, the J call TRBJ2-1; 12 nucleotides align to TRBD2. Germline trimming cut 4 bases from V and 5 bases from J; bases unmatched to any gene: 7. CDR1 SGHRS and CDR2 YFSETQ come from the germline V gene. This CDR3 has 16 amino acids. The CDR3 here is CASSPPRLAGDNEQFF. Written as DNA, the CDR3 is TGCGCCAGCAGCCCGCCCAGACTAGCGGGAGACAATGAGCAGTTCTTC. Full variable domain (remainder filled in from reference TRBV5-1 and TRBJ2-1): KAGVTQTPRYLIKTRGQQVTLSCSPISGHRSVSWYQQTPGQGLQFLFEYFSETQRNKGNFPGRFSGRQFSNSRSEMNVSTLELGDSALYLCASSPPRLAGDNEQFFGPGTRLTVL.

This clonotype was observed many times. This chain links TRBV12-3 or TRBV12-4 with TRBJ1-3; unclear D gene. The CDR3 covers 14 residues. Trimming pared 10 bases from V and 0 bases from J, leaving 13 bases between. The CDR3 loop reads CATVPTHSGNTIYF. CDR3 DNA: TGTGCCACCGTCCCGACCCACTCTGGAAACACCATATATTTT.

This clonotype was seen many times. The CDR3 sequence: CSARVPRHVDGYTF. CDR3 bases: TGCAGTGCTAGAGTACCCCGGCACGTTGATGGCTACACCTTC. This chain connects TRBV20-1 to TRBJ1-2; D unclear. This CDR3 spans 14 amino acids. Looked up from germline, CDR1 is DFQATT and CDR2 is SNEGSKA (reference sequence). The V and J ends lost 1 base and 6 bases respectively, with 15 bases between them.

This clonotype was picked up many times. The rearrangement uses TRBV7-9 and TRBJ2-3, with 12 bases that match TRBD2. The junction had 10 bases not matched to a gene; V was cut back by 6 bases and J by 3 bases. This CDR3 comprises 17 residues. Germline loops: CDR1 SEHNR, CDR2 FQNEAQ (reference sequence). The CDR3 bases are TGTGCCAGCAGACCTAAACTAGCGGGGGGCATTACAGATACGCAGTATTTT. Its translation: CASRPKLAGGITDTQYF.

This clonotype was picked up many times. V and J are TRBV9 and TRBJ2-3, with unresolved D. V lost 0 bases and J 4 bases, leaving 3 bases between the germline ends. Germline CDR1 reads SGDLS; CDR2 reads YYNGEE. The length of the CDR3 is 12 residues. CDR3 coding DNA: TGTGCCAGCAGCGTAGTTCCAGATACGCAGTATTTT. Residues: CASSVVPDTQYF.

In regard to this clonotype: A read error may be the cause here, since a much bigger clone is one base away. The V call is TRBV18, the J call TRBJ2-6; D uncertain. The CDR3 extends over 15 amino acids. Germline lookup yields CDR1 KGHSH and CDR2 LQKENI. V lost 8 bases to trimming and J lost 3 bases, with 14 bases between them. Here the CDR3 reads CASTLLLGGANVLTF. In DNA form, the CDR3 reads TGTGCCAGCACATTACTACTCGGTGGGGCCAACGTCCTGACTTTC.

In its sample, this clonotype was seen many times. The chain carries TRBV11-2 and TRBJ1-6; possibly TRBD1 for D (5 bases). Trimming shortened V by 3 bases and J by 16 bases, and 10 bases separated the two germline ends. Germline lookup yields CDR1 SGHAT and CDR2 FQNNGV. The CDR3 runs to 11 residues. CDR3 sequence: CASSFDSSLHF. As DNA, the CDR3 is TGTGCCAGCAGCTTCGACAGTAGTCTCCACTTT.

This clonotype was seen repeatedly, ten times or more. V gene TRBV5-1 combines with J gene TRBJ2-2; 8 nucleotides line up with TRBD1. J lost 1 base, V lost 5 bases, and 4 bases had no gene match. Per germline, CDR1 SGHRS and CDR2 YFSETQ. The CDR3 totals 15 residues. CDR3 sequence: CASRSGTGNTGELFF. The CDR3 DNA is TGCGCCAGCAGATCCGGGACAGGGAACACCGGGGAGCTGTTTTTT. Full variable domain (outside the CDR3, taken from reference TRBV5-1 and TRBJ2-2): KAGVTQTPRYLIKTRGQQVTLSCSPISGHRSVSWYQQTPGQGLQFLFEYFSETQRNKGNFPGRFSGRQFSNSRSEMNVSTLELGDSALYLCASRSGTGNTGELFFGEGSRLTVL.